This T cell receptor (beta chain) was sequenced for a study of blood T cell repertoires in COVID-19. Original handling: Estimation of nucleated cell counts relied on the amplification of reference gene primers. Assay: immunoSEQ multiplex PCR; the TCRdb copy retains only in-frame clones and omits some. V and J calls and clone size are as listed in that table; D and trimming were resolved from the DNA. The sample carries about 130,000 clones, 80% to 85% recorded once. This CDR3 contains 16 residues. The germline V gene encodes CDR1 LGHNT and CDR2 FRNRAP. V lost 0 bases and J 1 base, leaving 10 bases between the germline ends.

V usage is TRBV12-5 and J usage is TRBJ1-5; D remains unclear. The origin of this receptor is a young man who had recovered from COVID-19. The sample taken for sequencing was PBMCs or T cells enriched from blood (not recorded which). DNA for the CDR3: TGTGCTAGTGGTTTGGTTAGTCTGATGAGCAATCAGCCCCAGCATTTT. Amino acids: CASGLVSLMSNQPQHF.